This T cell receptor beta chain came from a study of CD8 T cells in ankylosing spondylitis. Whole-study results and caveats: In the blood and synovial fluid of reactive arthritis, some motif variants had been previously reported. Ankylosing spondylitis blood seemed to carry a telltale TCR beta motif made of eight or nine highly homologous variants. Disease-linked clones, CD8+, were relatively rare in peripheral blood. Reportedly, significant enrichment of disease-linked clones occurred in matched ankylosing spondylitis synovial fluid.

TCRdb recomputed calls from the 5' RACE reads with MiXCR, one row per CDR3 protein. The table includes around 430,000 distinct CDR3 sequences, roughly 17% detected once. V lost 2 bases to trimming and J lost 0 bases, with 6 bases between them. This CDR3 comprises 13 residues. CDR1 is SQVTM, CDR2 ANQGSEA, per germline. This clonotype was observed a few times. Antigen: not known. The TCR sequence derives from a male donor with ankylosing spondylitis. Sequences were obtained from blood, either unsorted or a sorted T cell fraction (not recorded which). The chain combines TRBV29-1 with TRBJ2-3; unclear D gene. As DNA, the CDR3 is TGCAGCGTTGAAAGCAGAAGCACAGATACGCAGTATTTT. It encodes CSVESRSTDTQYF.